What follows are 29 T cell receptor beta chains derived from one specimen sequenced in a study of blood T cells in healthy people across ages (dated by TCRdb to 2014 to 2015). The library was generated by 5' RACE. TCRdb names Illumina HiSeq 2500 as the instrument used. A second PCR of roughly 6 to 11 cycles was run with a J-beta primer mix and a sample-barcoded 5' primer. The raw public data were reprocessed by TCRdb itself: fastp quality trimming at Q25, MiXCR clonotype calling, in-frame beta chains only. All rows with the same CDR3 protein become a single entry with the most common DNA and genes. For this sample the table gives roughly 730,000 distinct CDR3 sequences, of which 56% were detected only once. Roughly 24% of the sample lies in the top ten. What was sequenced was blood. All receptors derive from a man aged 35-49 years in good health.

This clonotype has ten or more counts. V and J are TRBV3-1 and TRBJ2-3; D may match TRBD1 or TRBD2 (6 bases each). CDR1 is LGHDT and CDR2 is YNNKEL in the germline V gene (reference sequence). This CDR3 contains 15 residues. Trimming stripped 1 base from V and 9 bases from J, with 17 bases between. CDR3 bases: TGTGCCAGCAGCCAAGTGGGGGGCGCGAGATACACGCAGTATTTT. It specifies CASSQVGGARYTQYF.

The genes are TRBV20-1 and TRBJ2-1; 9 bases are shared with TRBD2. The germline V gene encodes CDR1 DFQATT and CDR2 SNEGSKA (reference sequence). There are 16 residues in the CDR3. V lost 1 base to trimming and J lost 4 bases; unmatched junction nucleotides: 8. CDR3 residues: CSARALAGSRYNEQFF. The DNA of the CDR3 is TGCAGTGCTAGAGCCCTAGCGGGATCCCGATACAATGAGCAGTTCTTC.

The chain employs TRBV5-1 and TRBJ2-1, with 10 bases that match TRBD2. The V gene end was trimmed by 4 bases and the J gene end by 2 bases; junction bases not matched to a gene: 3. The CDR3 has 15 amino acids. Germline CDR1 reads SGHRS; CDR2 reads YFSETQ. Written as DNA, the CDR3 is TGCGCCAGCAGCCCGGGACTAGCGACCTACAATGAGCAGTTCTTC. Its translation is CASSPGLATYNEQFF.

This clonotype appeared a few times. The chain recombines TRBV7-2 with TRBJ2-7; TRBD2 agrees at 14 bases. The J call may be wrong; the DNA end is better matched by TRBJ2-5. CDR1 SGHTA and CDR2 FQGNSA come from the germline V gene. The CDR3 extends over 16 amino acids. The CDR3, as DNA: TGTGCCAGCAGCACGACTAGCGGGGGGGTTAGGGAGACCCAGTACTTC. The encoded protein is CASSTTSGGVRETQYF.

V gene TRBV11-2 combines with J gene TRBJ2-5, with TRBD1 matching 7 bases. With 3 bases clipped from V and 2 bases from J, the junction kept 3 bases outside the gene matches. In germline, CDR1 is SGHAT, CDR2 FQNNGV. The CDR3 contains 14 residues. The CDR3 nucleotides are TGTGCCAGCAGCTTCACAGGGGATCAAGAGACCCAGTACTTC. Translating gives CASSFTGDQETQYF.

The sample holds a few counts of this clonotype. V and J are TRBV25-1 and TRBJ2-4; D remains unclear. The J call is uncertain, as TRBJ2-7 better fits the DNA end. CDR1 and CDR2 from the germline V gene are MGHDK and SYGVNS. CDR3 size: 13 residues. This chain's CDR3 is CASSQFTTYEQYF. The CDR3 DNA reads TGTGCCAGCAGCCAGTTCACCACCTACGAGCAGTACTTC.

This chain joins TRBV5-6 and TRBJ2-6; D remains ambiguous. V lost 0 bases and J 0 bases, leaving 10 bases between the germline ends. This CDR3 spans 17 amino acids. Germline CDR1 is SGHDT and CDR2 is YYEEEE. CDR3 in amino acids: CASSLVLDLSGANVLTF. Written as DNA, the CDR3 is TGTGCCAGCAGCTTGGTTCTGGATCTCTCTGGGGCCAACGTCCTGACTTTC.

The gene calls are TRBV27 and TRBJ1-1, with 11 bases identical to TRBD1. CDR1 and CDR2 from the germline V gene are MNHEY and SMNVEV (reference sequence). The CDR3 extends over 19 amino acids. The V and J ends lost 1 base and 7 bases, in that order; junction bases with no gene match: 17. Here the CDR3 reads CASSLYGTEGQGARGEAFF. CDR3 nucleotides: TGTGCCAGCAGTTTATATGGAACCGAAGGACAGGGGGCGAGAGGTGAAGCTTTCTTT.

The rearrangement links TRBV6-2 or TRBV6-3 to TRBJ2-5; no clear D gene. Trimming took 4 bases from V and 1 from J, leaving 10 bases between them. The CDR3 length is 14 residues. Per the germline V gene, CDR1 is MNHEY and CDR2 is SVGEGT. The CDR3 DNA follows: TGTGCCAGCAGTTTGTTAAGGACCCAAGAGACCCAGTACTTC. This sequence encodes CASSLLRTQETQYF.

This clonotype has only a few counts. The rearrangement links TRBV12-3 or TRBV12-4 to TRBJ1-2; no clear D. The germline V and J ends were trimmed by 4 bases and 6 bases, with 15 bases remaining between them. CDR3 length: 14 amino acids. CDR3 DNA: TGTGCCAGCAGTTACCTGCCTCCTCTCGATGGCTACACCTTC. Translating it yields CASSYLPPLDGYTF.

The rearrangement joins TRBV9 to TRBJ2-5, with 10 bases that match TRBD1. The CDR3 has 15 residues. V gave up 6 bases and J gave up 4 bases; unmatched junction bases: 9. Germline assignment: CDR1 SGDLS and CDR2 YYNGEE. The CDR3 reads CASTKRTGGSETQYF. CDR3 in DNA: TGTGCCAGCACCAAAAGGACAGGGGGGTCAGAGACCCAGTACTTC.

The CDR3 reads CSARDRVNSNQPQHF. CDR3 DNA sequence: TGCAGTGCTAGAGATCGGGTGAATAGCAATCAGCCCCAGCATTTT. The chain is built from TRBV20-1 and TRBJ1-5; unclear D gene. Germline CDR1 and CDR2: DFQATT and SNEGSKA (reference sequence). The CDR3 length is 15 residues. Deletions cut 0 bases from V and 0 bases from J, with 9 bases between.

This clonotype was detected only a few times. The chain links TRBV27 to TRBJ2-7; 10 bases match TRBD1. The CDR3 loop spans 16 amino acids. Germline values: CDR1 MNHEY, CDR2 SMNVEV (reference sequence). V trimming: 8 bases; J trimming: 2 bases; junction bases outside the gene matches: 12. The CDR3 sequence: CASCPGTGAPTYEQYF. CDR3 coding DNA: TGTGCCAGCTGTCCCGGGACAGGGGCGCCCACCTACGAGCAGTACTTC.

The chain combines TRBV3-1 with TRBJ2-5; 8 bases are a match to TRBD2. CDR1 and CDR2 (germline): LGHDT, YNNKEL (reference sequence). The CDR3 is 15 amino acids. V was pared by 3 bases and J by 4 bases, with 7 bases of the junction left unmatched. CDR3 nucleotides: TGTGCCAGCAGCCAGCTGGGACTAGTGATAGAGACCCAGTACTTC. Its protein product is CASSQLGLVIETQYF.

In DNA form, the CDR3 reads TGTGCCAGCAGTTTATATTCTCAGGTCGAGCAGTACTTC. Its protein product is CASSLYSQVEQYF. This chain connects TRBV28 to TRBJ2-7; D gene ambiguous. The V gene's germline CDR1 is MDHEN and CDR2 SYDVKM. There are 13 residues in the CDR3. V dropped 1 base and J dropped 6 bases, with 10 bases sitting between them.

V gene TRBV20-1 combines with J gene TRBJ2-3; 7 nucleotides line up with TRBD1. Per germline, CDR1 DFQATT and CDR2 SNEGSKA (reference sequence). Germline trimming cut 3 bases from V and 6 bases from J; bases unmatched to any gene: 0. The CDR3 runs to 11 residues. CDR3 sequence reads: CSARTGDTQYF. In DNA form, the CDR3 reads TGCAGTGCTAGGACAGGGGATACGCAGTATTTT.

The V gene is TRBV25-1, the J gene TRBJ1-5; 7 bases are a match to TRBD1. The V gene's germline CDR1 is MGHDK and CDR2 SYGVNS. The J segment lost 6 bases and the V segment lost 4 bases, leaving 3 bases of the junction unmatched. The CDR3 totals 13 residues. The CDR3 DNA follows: TGTGCCAGCAGTGGACAGGGCACTCAGCCCCAGCATTTT. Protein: CASSGQGTQPQHF.

CDR3: CASSLVAADTQYF. The DNA for the CDR3 is TGTGCCAGCAGCTTGGTGGCCGCAGATACGCAGTATTTT. The chain employs TRBV5-4 and TRBJ2-3; D gene unclear. This CDR3 is built from 13 residues. V was pared by 0 bases and J by 4 bases, with 6 bases between. Germline V gene lookup returns CDR1 SGHNT and CDR2 YYREEE (reference sequence).

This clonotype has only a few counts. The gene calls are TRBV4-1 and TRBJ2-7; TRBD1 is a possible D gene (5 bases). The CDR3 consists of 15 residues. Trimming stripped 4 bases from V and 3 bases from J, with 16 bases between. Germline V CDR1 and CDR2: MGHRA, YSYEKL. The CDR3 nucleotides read TGCGCCAGCAGCCCCTCCAGGGAAAACAACTACGAGCAGTACTTC. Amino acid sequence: CASSPSRENNYEQYF.

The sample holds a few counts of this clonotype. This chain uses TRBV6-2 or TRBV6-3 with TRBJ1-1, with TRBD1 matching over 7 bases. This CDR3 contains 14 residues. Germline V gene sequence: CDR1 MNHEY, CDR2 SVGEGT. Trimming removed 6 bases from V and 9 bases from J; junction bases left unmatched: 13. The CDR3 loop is CASSLPQTGWKAFF. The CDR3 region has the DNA TGTGCCAGCAGCCTCCCCCAGACAGGGTGGAAAGCTTTCTTT.

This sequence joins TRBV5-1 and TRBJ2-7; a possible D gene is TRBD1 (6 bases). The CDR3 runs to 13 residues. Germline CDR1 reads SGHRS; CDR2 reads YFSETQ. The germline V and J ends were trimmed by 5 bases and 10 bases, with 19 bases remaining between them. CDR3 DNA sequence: TGCGCCAGCAGTTTCGGACAGCGAGAGGCCCAGTACTTC. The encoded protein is CASSFGQREAQYF.

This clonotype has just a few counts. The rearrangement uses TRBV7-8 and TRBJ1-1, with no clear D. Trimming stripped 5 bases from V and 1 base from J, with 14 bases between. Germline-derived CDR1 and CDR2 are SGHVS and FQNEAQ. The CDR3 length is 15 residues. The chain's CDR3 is CASSLSLGGNTEAFF. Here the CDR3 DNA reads TGTGCCAGCAGCCTATCCTTGGGCGGGAACACTGAAGCTTTCTTT.

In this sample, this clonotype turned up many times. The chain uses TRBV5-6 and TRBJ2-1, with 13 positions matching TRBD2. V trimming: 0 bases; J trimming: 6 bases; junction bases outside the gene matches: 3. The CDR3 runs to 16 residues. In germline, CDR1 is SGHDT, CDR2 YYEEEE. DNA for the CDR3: TGTGCCAGCAGCTTGGGGACTAGCGGGAGCCGCAATGAGCAGTTCTTC. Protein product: CASSLGTSGSRNEQFF.

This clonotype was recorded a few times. CDR3 protein: CASSPGTAHSGANVLTF. CDR3 coding DNA: TGTGCCAGCAGCCCCGGGACAGCACACTCTGGGGCCAACGTCCTGACTTTC. The chain uses TRBV3-1 and TRBJ2-6; 7 bases map to TRBD1. This CDR3 has 17 residues. V lost 4 bases and J lost 0; bases outside the gene matches: 6. The V gene's germline CDR1 is LGHDT and CDR2 YNNKEL (reference sequence).

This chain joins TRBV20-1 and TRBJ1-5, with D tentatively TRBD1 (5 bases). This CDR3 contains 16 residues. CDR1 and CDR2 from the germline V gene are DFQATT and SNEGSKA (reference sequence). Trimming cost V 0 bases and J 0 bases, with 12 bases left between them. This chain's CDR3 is CSARDFTTGSNQPQHF. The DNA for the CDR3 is TGCAGTGCTAGAGATTTTACAACAGGTAGCAATCAGCCCCAGCATTTT.

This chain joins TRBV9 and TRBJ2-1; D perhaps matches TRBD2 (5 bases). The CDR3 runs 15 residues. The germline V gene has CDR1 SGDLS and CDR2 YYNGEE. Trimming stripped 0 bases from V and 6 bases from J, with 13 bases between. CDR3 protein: CASSVGTLWSNEQFF. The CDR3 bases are TGTGCCAGCAGCGTAGGGACTCTCTGGTCCAATGAGCAGTTCTTC.

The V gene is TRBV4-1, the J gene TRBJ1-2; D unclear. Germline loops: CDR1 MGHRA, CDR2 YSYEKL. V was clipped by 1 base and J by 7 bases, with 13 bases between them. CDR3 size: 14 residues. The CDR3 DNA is TGCGCCAGCAGCCAAGTTGACTACGGGAGTGGCTACACCTTC. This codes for CASSQVDYGSGYTF.

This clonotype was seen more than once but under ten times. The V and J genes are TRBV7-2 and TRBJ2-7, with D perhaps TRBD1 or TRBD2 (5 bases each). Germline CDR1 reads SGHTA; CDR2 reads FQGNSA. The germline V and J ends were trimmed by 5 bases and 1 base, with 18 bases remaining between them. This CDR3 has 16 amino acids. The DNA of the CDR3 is TGTGCCAGCAGCCTAAATACTAGGGGAGATTCCTACGAGCAGTACTTC. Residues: CASSLNTRGDSYEQYF. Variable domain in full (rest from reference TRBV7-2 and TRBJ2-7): GAGVSQSPSNKVTEKGKDVELRCDPISGHTALYWYRQSLGQGLEFLIYFQGNSAPDKSGLPSDRFSAERTGGSVSTLTIQRTQQEDSAVYLCASSLNTRGDSYEQYFGPGTRLTVT.

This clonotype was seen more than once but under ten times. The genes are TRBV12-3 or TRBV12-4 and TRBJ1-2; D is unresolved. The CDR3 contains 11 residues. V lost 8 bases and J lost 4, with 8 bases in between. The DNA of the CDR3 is TGTGCCAGCGGAGAGCCCTATGGCTACACCTTC. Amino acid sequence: CASGEPYGYTF.